This TCR beta chain derives from a study of OX40 agonist ivuxolimab in advanced cancers. Context from the whole study: Ivuxolimab was an agonistic, fully human IgG2 monoclonal antibody directed against OX40 (CD134), a costimulatory receptor. Intravenous ivuxolimab was administered to patients every 2 weeks at six dose levels: 0.01, 0.1, 0.3, 1.5, 3 and 10 mg/kg. Of the approximately 54 dose-escalation patients, hepatocellular carcinoma was present in about 20, melanoma in roughly 15, renal cell carcinoma in 9 and head and neck cancer in 9. A male proportion of 75% to 85% and a mean age of about 60 years, ranging from 23 to 79, were recorded for the dose-escalation cohort. Prior anti-PD-1, anti-PD-L1 or anti-CTLA-4 therapy was permitted, and checkpoint inhibitors had been received by less than 45% of dose-escalation patients. Three dose-escalation patients achieved partial responses, one with hepatocellular carcinoma and two with cutaneous melanoma. Peripheral TCRbeta sequencing aimed to test whether ivuxolimab altered TCR sequence diversity and caused clonal T-cell expansion. The monotherapy dose-escalation portion (N of about 50 patients) of the phase I ivuxolimab trial is reported in the paper. Paper-wide results and their limitations: In the 0.1-3.0 mg/kg groups, partial responders had among the lowest normalized peripheral clonal expansion, particularly in CD8+ T cells. On average, CD8+ T cells showed more expanded clones than CD4+ T cells after ivuxolimab. Clonal expansion of both CD4+ and CD8+ blood T cells was observed from baseline to week 6 at doses 0.1 to 3.0 mg/kg. Which antigens the clonally expanded peripheral T cells were specific for was not determined. Low levels of normalized T-cell clonal expansion were also seen in some patients who did not respond.

CDR1 and CDR2, per the germline V gene, are SGHAT and FQNNGV. V is reduced by 3 bases and J by 3 bases, leaving a spacing of 18 bases between them. Counted from cysteine to phenylalanine, this CDR3 has 16 amino acids. The sequence is cut down to CDR3 DNA, 48 bases in frame from base 1. Patients with autoimmune disease history or receiving systemic immunosuppression were excluded from the trial. Peripheral blood for TCR sequencing was collected from all dose cohorts at baseline, on cycle 4 day 1, and on cycle 7 day 1. Samples were obtained from an open-label, multicenter, first-in-human phase I dose-escalation trial of ivuxolimab. The trial enrolled adults with locally advanced or metastatic head and neck squamous cell, hepatocellular, melanoma or renal cell carcinoma. Before TCR sequencing, CD4+ T cells and CD8+ T cells from peripheral blood were sorted into separate populations. This clone has only a few counts. Its target antigen remains unknown. No much larger clone is present one base from it, and per-base qualities are unavailable.

Genomic DNA was isolated from the sorted cells so that the TCRbeta CDR3 region could be sequenced. The immunoSEQ Assay was used to sequence the TCRbeta CDR3 regions. TCRdb limited this immuneACCESS table to in-frame rearrangements with V and J called. A share of clones is missing; checked studies link under half to unresolved V genes, and the rest is unexplained. The table for this sample lists approximately 13,000 clones; about 75% of them were counted only once. The ten top clones hold roughly 32% of the sample. Source: CD4+ or CD8+ T cells sorted from blood, taken in a trial of the OX40 agonist ivuxolimab. The chain was built from TRBV11-2 and TRBJ2-7; the D call is tentative, TRBD1 or TRBD2, as each matches 5 bases. The clonotype comes from an adult with an advanced solid tumor such as melanoma, head and neck, liver or kidney cancer. The CDR3 protein sequence reads: CASSLVFPGTDYEQYF. The bases read TGTGCCAGCAGCTTGGTGTTTCCCGGGACGGACTACGAGCAGTACTTC.